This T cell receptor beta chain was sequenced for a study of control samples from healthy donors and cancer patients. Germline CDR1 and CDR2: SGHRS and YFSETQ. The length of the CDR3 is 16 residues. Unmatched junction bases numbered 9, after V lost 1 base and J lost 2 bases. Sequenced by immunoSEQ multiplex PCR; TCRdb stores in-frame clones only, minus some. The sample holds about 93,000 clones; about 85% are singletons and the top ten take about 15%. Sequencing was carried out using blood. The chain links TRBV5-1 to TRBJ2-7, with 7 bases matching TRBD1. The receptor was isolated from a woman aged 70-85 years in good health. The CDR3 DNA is TGCGCCAGCAGCTTGTCGACAGGGACCGTCGCCTACGAGCAGTACTTC. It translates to CASSLSTGTVAYEQYF.